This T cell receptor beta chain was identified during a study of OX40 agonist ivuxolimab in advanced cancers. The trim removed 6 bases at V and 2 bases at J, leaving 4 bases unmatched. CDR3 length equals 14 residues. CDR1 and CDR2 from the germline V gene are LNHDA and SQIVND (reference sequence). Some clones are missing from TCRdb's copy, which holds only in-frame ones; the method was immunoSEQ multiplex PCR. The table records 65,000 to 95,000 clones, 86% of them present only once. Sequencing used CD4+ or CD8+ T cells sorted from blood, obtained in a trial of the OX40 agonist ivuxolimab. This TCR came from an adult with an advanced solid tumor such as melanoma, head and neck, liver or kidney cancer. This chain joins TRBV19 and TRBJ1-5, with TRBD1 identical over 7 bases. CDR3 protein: CASSRQGGNQPQHF. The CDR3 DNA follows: TGTGCCAGTAGCCGACAGGGCGGCAATCAGCCCCAGCATTTT.